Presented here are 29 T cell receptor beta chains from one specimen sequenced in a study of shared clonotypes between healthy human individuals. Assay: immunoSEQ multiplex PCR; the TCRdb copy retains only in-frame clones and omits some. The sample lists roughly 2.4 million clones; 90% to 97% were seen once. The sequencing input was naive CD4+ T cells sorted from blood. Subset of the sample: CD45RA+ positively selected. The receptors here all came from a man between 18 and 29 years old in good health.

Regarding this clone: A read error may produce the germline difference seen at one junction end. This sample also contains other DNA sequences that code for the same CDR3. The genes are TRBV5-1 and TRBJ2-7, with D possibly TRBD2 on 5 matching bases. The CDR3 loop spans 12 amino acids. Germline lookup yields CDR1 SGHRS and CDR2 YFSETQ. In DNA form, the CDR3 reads TGCGCCAGCAGCCTGGACTCCAACGAGCAGTACTTC. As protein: CASSLDSNEQYF.

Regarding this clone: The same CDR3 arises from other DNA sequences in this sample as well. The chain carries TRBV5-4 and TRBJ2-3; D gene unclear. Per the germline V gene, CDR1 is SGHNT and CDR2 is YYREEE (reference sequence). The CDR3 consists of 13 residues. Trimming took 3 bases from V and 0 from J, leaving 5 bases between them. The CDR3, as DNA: TGTGCCAGCAGCTCCACTAGCACAGATACGCAGTATTTT. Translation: CASSSTSTDTQYF.

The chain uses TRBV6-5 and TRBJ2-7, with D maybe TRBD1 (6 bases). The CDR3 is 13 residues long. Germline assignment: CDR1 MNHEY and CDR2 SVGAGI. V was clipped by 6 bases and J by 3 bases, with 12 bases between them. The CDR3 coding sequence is TGTGCCAGCAGCGGAACAGGGAACTACGAGCAGTACTTC. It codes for CASSGTGNYEQYF.

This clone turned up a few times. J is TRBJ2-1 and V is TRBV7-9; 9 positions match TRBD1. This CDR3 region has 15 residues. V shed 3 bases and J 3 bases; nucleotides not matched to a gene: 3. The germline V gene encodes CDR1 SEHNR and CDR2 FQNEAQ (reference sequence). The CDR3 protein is CASSLDRGDYNEQFF. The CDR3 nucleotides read TGTGCCAGCAGCTTGGACAGGGGAGACTACAATGAGCAGTTCTTC.

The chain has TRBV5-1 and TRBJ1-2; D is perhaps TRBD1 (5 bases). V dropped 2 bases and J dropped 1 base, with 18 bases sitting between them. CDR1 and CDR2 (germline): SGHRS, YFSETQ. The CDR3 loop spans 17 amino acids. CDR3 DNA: TGCGCCAGCAGCTTCGAAGGTCCCGGGACCCTTAACTATGGCTACACCTTC. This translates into CASSFEGPGTLNYGYTF.

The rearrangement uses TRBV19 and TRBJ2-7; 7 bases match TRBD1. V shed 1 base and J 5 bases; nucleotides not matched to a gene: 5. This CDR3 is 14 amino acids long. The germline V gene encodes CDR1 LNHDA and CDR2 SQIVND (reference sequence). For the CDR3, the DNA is TGTGCCAGTAGTATAGGTCAGGGGGTCAACGAGCAGTACTTC. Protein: CASSIGQGVNEQYF.

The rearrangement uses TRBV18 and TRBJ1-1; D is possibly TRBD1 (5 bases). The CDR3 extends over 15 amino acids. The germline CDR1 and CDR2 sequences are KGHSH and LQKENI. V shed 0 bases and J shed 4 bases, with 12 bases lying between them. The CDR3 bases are TGTGCCAGCTCACCACCACTGGGGGTGAGCACTGAAGCTTTCTTT. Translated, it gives CASSPPLGVSTEAFF.

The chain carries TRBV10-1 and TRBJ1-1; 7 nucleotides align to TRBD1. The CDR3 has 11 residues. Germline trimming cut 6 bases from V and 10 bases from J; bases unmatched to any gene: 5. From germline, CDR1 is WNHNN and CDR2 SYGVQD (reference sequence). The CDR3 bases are TGCGCCAGCAGGTTAGACAGGGCAGCTTTCTTT. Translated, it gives CASRLDRAAFF.

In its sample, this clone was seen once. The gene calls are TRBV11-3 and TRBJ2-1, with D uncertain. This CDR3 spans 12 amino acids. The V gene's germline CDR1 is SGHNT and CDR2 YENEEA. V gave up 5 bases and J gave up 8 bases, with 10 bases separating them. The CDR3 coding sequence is TGTGCCAGCAGCCGACGTGACTATGAGCAGTTCTTC. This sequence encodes CASSRRDYEQFF.

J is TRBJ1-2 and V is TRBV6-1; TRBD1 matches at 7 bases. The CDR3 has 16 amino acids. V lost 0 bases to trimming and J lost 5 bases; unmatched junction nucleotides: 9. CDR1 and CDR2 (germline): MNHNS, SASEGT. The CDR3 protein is CASSEASYGTVYGYTF. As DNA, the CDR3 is TGTGCCAGCAGTGAAGCTTCTTACGGGACAGTATATGGCTACACCTTC.

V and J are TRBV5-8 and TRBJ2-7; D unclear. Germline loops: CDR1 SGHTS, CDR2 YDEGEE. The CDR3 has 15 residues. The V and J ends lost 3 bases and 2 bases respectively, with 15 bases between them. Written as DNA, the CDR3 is TGTGCCAGCAGCTCCCCCGGTGGCCCGCCCTACGAGCAGTACTTC. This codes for CASSSPGGPPYEQYF.

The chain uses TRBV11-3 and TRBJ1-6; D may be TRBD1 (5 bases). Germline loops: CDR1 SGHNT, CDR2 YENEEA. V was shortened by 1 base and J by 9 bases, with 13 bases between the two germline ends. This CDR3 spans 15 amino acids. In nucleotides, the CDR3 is TGTGCCAGCAGCTTAGCGCAGGGATCGGCTTCACCCCTCCACTTT. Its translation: CASSLAQGSASPLHF.

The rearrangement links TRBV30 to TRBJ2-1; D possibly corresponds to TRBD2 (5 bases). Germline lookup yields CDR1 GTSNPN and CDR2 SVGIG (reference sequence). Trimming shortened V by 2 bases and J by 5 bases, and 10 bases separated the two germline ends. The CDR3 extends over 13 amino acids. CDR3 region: CAWSPDYNNEQFF. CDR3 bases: TGTGCCTGGAGTCCCGACTACAACAATGAGCAGTTCTTC.

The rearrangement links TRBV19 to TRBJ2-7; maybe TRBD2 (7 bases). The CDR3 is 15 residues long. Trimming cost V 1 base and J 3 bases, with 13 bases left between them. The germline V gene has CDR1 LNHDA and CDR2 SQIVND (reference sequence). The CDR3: CASSIGAGQSYEQYF. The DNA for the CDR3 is TGTGCCAGTAGTATAGGAGCGGGACAAAGCTACGAGCAGTACTTC.

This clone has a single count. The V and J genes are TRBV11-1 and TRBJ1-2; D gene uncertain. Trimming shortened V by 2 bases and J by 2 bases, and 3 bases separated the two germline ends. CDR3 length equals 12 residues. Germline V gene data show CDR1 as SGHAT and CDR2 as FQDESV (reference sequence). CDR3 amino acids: CASSLSNYGYTF. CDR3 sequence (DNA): TGTGCCAGCAGCTTATCAAACTATGGCTACACCTTC.

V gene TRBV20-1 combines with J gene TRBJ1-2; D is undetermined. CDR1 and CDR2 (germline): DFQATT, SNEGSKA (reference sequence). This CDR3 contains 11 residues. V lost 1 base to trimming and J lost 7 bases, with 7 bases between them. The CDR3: CSARAGAGYTF. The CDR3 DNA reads TGCAGTGCTAGAGCGGGTGCTGGCTACACCTTC.

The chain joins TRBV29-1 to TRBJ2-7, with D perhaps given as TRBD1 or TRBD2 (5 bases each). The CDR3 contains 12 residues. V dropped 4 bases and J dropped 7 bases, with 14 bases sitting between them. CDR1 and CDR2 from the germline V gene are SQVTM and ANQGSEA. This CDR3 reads CSVVSGTGEQYF. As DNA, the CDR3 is TGCAGCGTTGTATCAGGGACGGGAGAGCAGTACTTC.

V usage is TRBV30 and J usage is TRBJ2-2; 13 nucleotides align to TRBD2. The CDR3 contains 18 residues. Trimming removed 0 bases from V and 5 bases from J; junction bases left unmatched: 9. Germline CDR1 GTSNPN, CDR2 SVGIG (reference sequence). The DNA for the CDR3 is TGTGCCTGGAGTGTATTATGGACTAGCGGGAGAGGAACCGGGGAGCTGTTTTTT. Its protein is CAWSVLWTSGRGTGELFF.

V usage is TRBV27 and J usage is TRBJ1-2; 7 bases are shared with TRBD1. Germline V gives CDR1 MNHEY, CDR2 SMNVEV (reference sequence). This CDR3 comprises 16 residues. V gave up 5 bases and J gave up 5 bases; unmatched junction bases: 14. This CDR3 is CASSKGLGQLSYGYTF. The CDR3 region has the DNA TGTGCCAGCAGTAAGGGGTTGGGACAGTTAAGTTATGGCTACACCTTC.

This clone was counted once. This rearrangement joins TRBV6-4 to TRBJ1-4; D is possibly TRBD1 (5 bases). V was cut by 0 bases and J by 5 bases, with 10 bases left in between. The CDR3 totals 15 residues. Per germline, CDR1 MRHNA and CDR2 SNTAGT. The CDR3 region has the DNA TGTGCCAGCAGTGACTCGGGCAGGGTGAATGAAAAACTGTTTTTT. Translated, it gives CASSDSGRVNEKLFF.

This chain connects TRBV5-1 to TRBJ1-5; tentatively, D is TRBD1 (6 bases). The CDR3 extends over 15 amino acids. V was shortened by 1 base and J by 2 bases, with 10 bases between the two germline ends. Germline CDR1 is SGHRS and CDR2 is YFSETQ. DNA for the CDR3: TGCGCCAGCAGCTTGTATGCAGGGGGCAATCAGCCCCAGCATTTT. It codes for CASSLYAGGNQPQHF. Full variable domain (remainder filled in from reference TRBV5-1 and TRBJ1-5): KAGVTQTPRYLIKTRGQQVTLSCSPISGHRSVSWYQQTPGQGLQFLFEYFSETQRNKGNFPGRFSGRQFSNSRSEMNVSTLELGDSALYLCASSLYAGGNQPQHFGDGTRLSIL.

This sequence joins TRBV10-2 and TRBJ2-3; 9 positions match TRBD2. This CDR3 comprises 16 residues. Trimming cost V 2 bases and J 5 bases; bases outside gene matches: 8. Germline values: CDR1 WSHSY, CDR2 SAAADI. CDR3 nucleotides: TGCGCCAGCAGTGAGGGAGCGGGGGGCTTTGGAGATACGCAGTATTTT. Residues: CASSEGAGGFGDTQYF.

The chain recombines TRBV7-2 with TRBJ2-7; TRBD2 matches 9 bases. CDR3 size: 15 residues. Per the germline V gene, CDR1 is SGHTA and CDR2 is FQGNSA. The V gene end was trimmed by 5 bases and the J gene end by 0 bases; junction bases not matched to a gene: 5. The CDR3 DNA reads TGTGCCAGCAGCCCAGCGACTAGCGGCTCCTACGAGCAGTACTTC. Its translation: CASSPATSGSYEQYF.

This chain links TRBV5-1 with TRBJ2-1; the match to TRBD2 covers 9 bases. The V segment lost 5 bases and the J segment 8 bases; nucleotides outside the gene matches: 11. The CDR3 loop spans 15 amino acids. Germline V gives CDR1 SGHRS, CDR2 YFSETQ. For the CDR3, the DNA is TGCGCCAGCAGTTCCCTGCCTAGCGGGAAGTATGAGCAGTTCTTC. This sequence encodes CASSSLPSGKYEQFF.

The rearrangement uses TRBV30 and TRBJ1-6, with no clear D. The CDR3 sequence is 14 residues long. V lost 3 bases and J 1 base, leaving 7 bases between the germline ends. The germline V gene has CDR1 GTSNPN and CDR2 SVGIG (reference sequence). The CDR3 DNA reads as TGTGCCTGGAGGGACGGTTCCTATAATTCACCCCTCCACTTT. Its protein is CAWRDGSYNSPLHF.

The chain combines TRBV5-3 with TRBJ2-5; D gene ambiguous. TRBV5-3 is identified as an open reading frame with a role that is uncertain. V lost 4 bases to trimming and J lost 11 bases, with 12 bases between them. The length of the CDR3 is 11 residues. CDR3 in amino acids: CARSRSPCQYF. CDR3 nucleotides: TGTGCCAGAAGCCGTTCCCCCTGTCAGTACTTC.

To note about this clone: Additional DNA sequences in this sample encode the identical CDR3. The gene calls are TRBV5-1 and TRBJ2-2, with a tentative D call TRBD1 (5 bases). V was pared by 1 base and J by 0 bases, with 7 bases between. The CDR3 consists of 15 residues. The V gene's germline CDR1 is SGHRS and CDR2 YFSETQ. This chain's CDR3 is CASSLRTSNTGELFF. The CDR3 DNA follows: TGCGCCAGCAGCTTGAGGACATCGAACACCGGGGAGCTGTTTTTT.

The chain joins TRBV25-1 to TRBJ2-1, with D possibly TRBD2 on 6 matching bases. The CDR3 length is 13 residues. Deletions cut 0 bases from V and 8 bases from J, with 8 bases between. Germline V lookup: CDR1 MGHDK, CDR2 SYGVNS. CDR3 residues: CASSEYPGDEQFF. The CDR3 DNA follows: TGTGCCAGCAGTGAATATCCGGGAGATGAGCAGTTCTTC.

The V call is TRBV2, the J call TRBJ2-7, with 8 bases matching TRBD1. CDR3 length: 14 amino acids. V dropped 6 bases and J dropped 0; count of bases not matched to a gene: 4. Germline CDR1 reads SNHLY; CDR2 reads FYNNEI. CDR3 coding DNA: TGTGCCAGCAGGGGACAGGACCGCTCCTACGAGCAGTACTTC. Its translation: CASRGQDRSYEQYF. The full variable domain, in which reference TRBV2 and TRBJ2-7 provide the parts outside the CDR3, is EPEVTQTPSHQVTQMGQEVILRCVPISNHLYFYWYRQILGQKVEFLVSFYNNEISEKSEIFDDQFSVERPDGSNFTLKIRSTKLEDSAMYFCASRGQDRSYEQYFGPGTRLTVT.